This section outlines one T cell receptor (beta chain) sequence together with its context. The assay was immunoSEQ multiplex PCR, and TCRdb's table has in-frame clones only and misses some. Of about 36,000 clones detected, approximately 89% appear once; the ten largest clones hold approximately 10%. The record originates from a study of T cell changes during pregnancy in multiple sclerosis. The CDR3 totals 15 residues. Germline assignment: CDR1 LNHDA and CDR2 SQIVND (reference sequence). V was clipped by 3 bases and J by 5 bases; unmatched bases: 5. This rearrangement joins TRBV19 to TRBJ2-1, with TRBD2 matching 9 bases. Sequenced material: CD8+ T cells from peripheral blood mononuclear cells, taken in the third trimester of pregnancy. The TCR originated in a female donor with multiple sclerosis, enrolled in a pregnancy study. DNA for the CDR3: TGTGCCAGTAGTATTTGGGCGGGGGGGGACAATGAGCAGTTCTTC. The encoded protein is CASSIWAGGDNEQFF.